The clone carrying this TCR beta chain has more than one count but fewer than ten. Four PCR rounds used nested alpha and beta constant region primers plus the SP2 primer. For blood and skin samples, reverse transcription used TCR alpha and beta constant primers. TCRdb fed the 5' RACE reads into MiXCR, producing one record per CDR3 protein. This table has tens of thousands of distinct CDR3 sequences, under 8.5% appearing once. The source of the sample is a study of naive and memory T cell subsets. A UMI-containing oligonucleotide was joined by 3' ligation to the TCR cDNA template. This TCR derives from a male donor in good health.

The CDR3 sequence is CASSLSSRAAVYNEQFF. The DNA of the CDR3 is TGCGCCAGCAGCCTATCCTCGAGAGCGGCAGTTTACAATGAGCAGTTCTTC. The chain has TRBV4-1 and TRBJ2-1; perhaps TRBD2 as D (5 bases). The CDR3 loop spans 17 amino acids. Germline V CDR1 and CDR2: MGHRA, YSYEKL. Deletions cut 4 bases from V and 4 bases from J, with 20 bases between.